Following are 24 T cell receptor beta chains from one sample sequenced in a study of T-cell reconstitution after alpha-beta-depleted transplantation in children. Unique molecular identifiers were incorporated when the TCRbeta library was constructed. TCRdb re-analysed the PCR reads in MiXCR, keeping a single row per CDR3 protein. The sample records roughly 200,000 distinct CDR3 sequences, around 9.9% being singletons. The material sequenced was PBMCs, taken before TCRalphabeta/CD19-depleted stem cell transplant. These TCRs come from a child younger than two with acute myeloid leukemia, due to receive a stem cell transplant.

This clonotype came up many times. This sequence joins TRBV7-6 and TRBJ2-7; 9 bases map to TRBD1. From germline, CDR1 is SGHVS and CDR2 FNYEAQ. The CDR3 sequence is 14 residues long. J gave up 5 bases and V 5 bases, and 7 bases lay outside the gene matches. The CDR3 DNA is TGTGCCAGCAGCCCACAGGGGGCTCAGAACGAGCAGTACTTC. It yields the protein CASSPQGAQNEQYF.

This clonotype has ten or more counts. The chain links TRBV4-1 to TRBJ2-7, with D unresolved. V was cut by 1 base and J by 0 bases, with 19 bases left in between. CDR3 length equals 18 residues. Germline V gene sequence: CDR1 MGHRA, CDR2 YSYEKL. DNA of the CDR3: TGCGCCAGCAGCCAAGTTCTAGGCAACCCTTTAACCTCCTACGAGCAGTACTTC. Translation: CASSQVLGNPLTSYEQYF.

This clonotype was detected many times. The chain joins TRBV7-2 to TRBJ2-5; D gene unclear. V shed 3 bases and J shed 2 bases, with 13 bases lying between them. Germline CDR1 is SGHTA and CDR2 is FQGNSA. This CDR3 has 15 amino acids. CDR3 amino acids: CASSFTSRIQETQYF. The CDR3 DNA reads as TGTGCCAGCAGCTTTACATCCAGAATTCAAGAGACCCAGTACTTC. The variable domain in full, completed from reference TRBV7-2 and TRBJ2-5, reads GAGVSQSPSNKVTEKGKDVELRCDPISGHTALYWYRQSLGQGLEFLIYFQGNSAPDKSGLPSDRFSAERTGGSVSTLTIQRTQQEDSAVYLCASSFTSRIQETQYFGPGTRLLVL.

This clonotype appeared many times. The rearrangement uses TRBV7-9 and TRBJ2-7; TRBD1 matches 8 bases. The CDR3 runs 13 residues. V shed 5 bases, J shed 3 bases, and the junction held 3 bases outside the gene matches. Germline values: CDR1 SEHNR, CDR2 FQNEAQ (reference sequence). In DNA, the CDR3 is TGTGCCAGCAGCCTGACAGGGGACTACGAGCAGTACTTC. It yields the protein CASSLTGDYEQYF. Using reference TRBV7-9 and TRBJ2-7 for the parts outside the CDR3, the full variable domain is DTGVSQNPRHKITKRGQNVTFRCDPISEHNRLYWYRQTLGQGPEFLTYFQNEAQLEKSRLLSDRFSAERPKGSFSTLEIQRTEQGDSAMYLCASSLTGDYEQYFGPGTRLTVT.

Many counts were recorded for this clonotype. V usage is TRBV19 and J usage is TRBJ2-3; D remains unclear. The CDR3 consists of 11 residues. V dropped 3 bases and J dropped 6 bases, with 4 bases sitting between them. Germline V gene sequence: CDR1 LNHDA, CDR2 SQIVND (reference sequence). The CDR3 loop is CASSISDTQYF. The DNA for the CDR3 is TGTGCCAGTAGTATTTCCGATACGCAGTATTTT.

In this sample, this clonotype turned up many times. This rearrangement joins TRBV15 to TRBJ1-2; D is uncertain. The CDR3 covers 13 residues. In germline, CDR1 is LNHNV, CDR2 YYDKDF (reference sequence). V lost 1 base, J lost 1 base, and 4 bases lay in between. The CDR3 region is CATSRGINYGYTF. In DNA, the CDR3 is TGTGCCACCAGCAGAGGGATTAACTATGGCTACACCTTC.

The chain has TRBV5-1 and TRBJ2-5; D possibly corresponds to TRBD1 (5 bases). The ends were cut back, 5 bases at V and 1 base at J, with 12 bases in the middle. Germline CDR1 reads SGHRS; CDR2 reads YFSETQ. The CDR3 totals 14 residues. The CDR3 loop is CASRVSGFQETQYF. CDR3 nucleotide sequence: TGCGCCAGCAGAGTCTCAGGGTTCCAAGAGACCCAGTACTTC.

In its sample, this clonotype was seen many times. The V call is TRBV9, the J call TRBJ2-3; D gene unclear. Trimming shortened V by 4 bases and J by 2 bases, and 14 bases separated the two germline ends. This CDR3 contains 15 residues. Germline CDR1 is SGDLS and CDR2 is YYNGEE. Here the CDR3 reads CASSSDQIDTDTQYF. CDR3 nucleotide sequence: TGTGCCAGCAGCTCGGACCAGATTGACACAGATACGCAGTATTTT.

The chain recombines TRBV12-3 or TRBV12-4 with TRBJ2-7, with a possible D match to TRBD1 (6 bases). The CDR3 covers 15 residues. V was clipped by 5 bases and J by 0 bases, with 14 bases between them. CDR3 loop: CASSPPGQLSYEQYF. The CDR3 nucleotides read TGTGCCAGCAGTCCCCCGGGACAACTCTCCTACGAGCAGTACTTC.

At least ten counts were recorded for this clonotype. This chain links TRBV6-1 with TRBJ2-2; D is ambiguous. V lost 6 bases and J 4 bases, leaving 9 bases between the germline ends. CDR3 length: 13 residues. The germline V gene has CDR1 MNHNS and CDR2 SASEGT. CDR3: CASSPTPTGELFF. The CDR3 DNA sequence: TGTGCCAGCAGCCCAACCCCCACCGGGGAGCTGTTTTTT.

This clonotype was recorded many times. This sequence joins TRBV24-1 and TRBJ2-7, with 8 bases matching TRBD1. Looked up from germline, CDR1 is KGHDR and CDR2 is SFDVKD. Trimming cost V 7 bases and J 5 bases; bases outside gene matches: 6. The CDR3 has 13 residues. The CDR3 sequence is CATSRQGSDEQYF. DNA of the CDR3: TGTGCCACCAGCAGACAGGGGTCTGACGAGCAGTACTTC.

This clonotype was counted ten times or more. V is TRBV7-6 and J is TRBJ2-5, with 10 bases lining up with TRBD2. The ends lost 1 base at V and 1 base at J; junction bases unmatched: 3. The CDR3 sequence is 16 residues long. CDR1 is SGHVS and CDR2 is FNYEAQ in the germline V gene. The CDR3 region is CASSLGTSGLQETQYF. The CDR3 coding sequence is TGTGCCAGCAGCTTAGGGACTAGCGGCCTCCAAGAGACCCAGTACTTC.

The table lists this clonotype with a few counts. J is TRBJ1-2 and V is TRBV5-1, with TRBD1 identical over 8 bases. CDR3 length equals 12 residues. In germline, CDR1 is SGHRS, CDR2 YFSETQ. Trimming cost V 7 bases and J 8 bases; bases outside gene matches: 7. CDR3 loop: CASGQGTWGYTF. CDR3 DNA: TGCGCCAGCGGACAGGGCACCTGGGGCTACACCTTC.

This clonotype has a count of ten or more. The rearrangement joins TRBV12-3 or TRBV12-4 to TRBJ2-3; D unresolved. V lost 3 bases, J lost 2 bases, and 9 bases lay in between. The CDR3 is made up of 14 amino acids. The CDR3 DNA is TGTGCCAGCAGTTTGGTTAGTTACACAGATACGCAGTATTTT. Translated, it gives CASSLVSYTDTQYF.

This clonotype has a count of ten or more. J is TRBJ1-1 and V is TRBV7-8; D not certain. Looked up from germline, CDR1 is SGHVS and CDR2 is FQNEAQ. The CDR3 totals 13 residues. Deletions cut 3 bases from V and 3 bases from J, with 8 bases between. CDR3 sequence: CASSLATHTEAFF. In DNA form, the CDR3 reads TGTGCCAGCAGCTTGGCCACCCACACTGAAGCTTTCTTT. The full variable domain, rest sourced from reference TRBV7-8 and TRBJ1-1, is GAGVSQSPRYKVAKRGQDVALRCDPISGHVSLFWYQQALGQGPEFLTYFQNEAQLDKSGLPSDRFFAERPEGSVSTLKIQRTQQEDSAVYLCASSLATHTEAFFGQGTRLTVV.

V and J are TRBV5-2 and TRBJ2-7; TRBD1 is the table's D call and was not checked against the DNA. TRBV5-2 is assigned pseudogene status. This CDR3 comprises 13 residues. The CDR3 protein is CAMGSGQGWGEYF. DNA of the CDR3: TGTGCCATGGGCTCCGGGCAGGGATGGGGGGAGTACTTC.

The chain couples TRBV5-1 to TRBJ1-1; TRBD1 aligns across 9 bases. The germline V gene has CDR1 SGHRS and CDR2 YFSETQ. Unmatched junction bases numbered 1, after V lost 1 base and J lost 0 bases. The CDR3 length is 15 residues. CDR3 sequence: CASSLTGGMNTEAFF. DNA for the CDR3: TGCGCCAGCAGCTTGACAGGGGGCATGAACACTGAAGCTTTCTTT.

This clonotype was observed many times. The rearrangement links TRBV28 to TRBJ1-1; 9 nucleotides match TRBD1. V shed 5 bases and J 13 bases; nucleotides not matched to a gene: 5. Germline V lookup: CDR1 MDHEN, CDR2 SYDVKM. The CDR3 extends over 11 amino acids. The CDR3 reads CASSMGQGSFF. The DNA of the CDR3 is TGTGCCAGCAGTATGGGACAGGGTAGTTTCTTT.

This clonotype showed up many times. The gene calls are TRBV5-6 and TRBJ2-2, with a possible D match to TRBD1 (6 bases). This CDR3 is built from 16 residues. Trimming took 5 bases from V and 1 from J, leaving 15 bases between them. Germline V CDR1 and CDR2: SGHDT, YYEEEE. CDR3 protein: CASSHGPQGNTGELFF. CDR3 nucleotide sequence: TGTGCCAGCAGTCATGGACCACAGGGGAACACCGGGGAGCTGTTTTTT. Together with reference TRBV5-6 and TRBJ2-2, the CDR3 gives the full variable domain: DAGVTQSPTHLIKTRGQQVTLRCSPKSGHDTVSWYQQALGQGPQFIFQYYEEEERQRGNFPDRFSGHQFPNYSSELNVNALLLGDSALYLCASSHGPQGNTGELFFGEGSRLTVL.

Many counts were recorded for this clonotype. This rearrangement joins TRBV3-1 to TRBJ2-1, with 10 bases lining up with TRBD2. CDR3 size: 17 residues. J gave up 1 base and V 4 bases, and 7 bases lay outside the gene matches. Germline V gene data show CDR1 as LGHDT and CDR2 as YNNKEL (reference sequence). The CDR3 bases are TGTGCCAGCAGCCCGACTAGCGGGTCGAGTTCCTACAATGAGCAGTTCTTC. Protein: CASSPTSGSSSYNEQFF.

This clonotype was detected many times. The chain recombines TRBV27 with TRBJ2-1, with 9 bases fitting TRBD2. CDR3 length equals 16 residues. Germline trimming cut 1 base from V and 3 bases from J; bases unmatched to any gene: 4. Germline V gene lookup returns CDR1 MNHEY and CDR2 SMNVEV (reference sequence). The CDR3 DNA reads TGTGCCAGCAGTTTATGGTCGACTAGCGGCTACAATGAGCAGTTCTTC. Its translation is CASSLWSTSGYNEQFF.

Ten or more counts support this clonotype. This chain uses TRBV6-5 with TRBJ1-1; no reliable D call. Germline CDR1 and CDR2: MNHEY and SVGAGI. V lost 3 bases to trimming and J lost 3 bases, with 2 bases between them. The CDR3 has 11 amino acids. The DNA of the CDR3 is TGTGCCAGCAGTTATGACACTGAAGCTTTCTTT. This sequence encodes CASSYDTEAFF.

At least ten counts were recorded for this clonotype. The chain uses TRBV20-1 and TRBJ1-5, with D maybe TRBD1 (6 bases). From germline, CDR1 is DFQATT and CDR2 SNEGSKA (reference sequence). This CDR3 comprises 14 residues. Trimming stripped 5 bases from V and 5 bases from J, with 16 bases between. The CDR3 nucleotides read TGCAGTGCTCCGACGGGGGGGCCCGATCAGCCCCAGCATTTT. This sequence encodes CSAPTGGPDQPQHF.

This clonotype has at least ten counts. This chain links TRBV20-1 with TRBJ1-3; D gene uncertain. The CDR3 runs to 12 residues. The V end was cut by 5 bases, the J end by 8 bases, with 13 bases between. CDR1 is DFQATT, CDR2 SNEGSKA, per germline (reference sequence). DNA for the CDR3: TGCAGTGCTCTAGAGATAACGGACACCATATATTTT. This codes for CSALEITDTIYF.